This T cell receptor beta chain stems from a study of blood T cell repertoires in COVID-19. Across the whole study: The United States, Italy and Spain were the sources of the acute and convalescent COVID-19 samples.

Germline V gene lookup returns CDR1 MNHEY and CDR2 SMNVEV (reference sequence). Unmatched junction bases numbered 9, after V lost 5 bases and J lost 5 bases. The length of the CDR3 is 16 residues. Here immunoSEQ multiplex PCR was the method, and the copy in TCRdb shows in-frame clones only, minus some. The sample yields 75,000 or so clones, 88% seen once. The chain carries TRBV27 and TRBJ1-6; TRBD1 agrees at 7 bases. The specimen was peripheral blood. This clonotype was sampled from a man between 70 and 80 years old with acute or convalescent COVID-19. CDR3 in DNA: TGTGCCAGCAGTCGGGCCGACAGGGCTAATAATTCACCCCTCCACTTT. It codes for CASSRADRANNSPLHF.